This TCR beta chain was sequenced for a study of shared clonotypes between healthy human individuals. The CDR3 contains 14 residues. V was cut by 2 bases and J by 10 bases, with 18 bases left in between. Germline V lookup: CDR1 SGHNT, CDR2 YYREEE (reference sequence). TCRdb's copy holds only in-frame clones and misses some; the assay was immunoSEQ multiplex PCR. The sample records 2 million to 2.5 million clones, over 85% being singletons. The sequenced sample consisted of naive CD4+ T cells from PBMCs. The sample's subset: CD45RA+ positively selected. This receptor was identified in a man younger than 35 in good health. Some clones in this sample may be carry-over from other donors' samples. This chain joins TRBV5-4 and TRBJ1-2; D perhaps matches TRBD1 (5 bases). The CDR3 sequence is CASSFRGEGSSYTF. The CDR3 DNA is TGTGCCAGCAGCTTTCGGGGGGAAGGGTCCTCCTACACCTTC.